This TCR beta chain derives from a study of brain T cells in children with intractable seizures. The study's findings and limits: Pre- and post-surgery blood differed in depth, so pre-surgery absences may be undersampling.

Trimming removed 3 bases from V and 2 bases from J; junction bases left unmatched: 11. Germline V gene sequence: CDR1 SGHDT, CDR2 YYEEEE. The length of the CDR3 is 17 residues. Note on this clone: Antigen: not known.

Clones were read by immunoSEQ multiplex PCR, and TCRdb kept only the in-frame ones, dropping some. In the table there are approximately 41,000 clones, 90% of which are singletons. The TCR comes from a girl aged 2-10 years with tuberous sclerosis and intractable seizures. Material: peripheral blood, obtained at surgery. The chain recombines TRBV5-6 with TRBJ2-5; 9 bases are shared with TRBD1. The chain's CDR3 is CASSWGPTGGTQETQYF. The CDR3 DNA reads as TGTGCCAGCAGCTGGGGACCGACAGGGGGTACACAAGAGACCCAGTACTTC.